The 6 T cell receptor beta chains reported below all come from one sample, sequenced in a study of siplizumab effects on memory and regulatory T cells (dated 2019 in TCRdb). Library preparation was by the immunoSEQ multiplex PCR assay. The table was pulled from immuneACCESS by TCRdb, which kept in-frame rearrangements only. Such tables lose some clones; where checked, under half of the loss comes from unresolved V genes, and the rest has no known cause. The sample profile shows about 50,000 clones; around 98% of them were found once. 1.1% of the sample is held by the ten biggest clonotypes. Sequences were obtained from naive CD8+ T cells sorted from blood. This sample's cell subset or site label indicates: unstimulated naive T cells. These receptors were collected from a human donor in good health.

CDR3 in DNA: TGCAGCGTTGACGGGACAGAAGACTCCTACGAGCAGTACTTC. It is translated as CSVDGTEDSYEQYF. The chain uses TRBV29-1 and TRBJ2-7, with 7 bases identical to TRBD1. Trimming at V came to 3 bases and at J to 0 bases, leaving 5 bases not matched to a gene. CDR1 is SQVTM and CDR2 is ANQGSEA in the germline V gene. This CDR3 comprises 14 residues.

The chain couples TRBV28 to TRBJ2-2; tentative D call: TRBD1 (5 bases). CDR1 and CDR2 (germline): MDHEN, SYDVKM. The CDR3 contains 15 residues. The V end lost 3 bases, the J end lost 5 bases, and 13 bases lay between the germline ends. The CDR3 spells CASSLGQGYTGELFF. CDR3 nucleotide sequence: TGTGCCAGCAGTTTGGGGCAGGGTTATACCGGGGAGCTGTTTTTT.

J is TRBJ2-1 and V is TRBV10-2, with D unclear. Per germline, CDR1 WSHSY and CDR2 SAAADI. With 4 bases removed from V and 2 bases from J, the gap between germline ends came to 6 bases. The CDR3 is made up of 13 amino acids. The CDR3 reads CASSGTAYNEQFF. Here the CDR3 DNA reads TGCGCCAGCAGTGGGACGGCCTACAATGAGCAGTTCTTC.

The chain recombines TRBV5-1 with TRBJ2-7, with 8 bases fitting TRBD2. From germline, CDR1 is SGHRS and CDR2 YFSETQ. V shed 2 bases and J 2 bases; nucleotides not matched to a gene: 6. The CDR3 sequence is 15 residues long. The CDR3 spells CASSFELAATYEQYF. The CDR3 DNA reads as TGCGCCAGCAGCTTTGAACTAGCGGCAACCTACGAGCAGTACTTC.

The chain carries TRBV2 and TRBJ2-1; D uncertain. This CDR3 has 12 amino acids. The germline CDR1 and CDR2 sequences are SNHLY and FYNNEI. V gave up 3 bases and J gave up 7 bases, with 7 bases separating them. The CDR3 reads CASSDKDNEQFF. The CDR3, as DNA: TGTGCCAGCAGTGATAAGGATAATGAGCAGTTCTTC.

The rearrangement uses TRBV27 and TRBJ2-5; D assignment may be TRBD1 or TRBD2 (5 bases each). This CDR3 has 14 residues. Germline loops: CDR1 MNHEY, CDR2 SMNVEV (reference sequence). V was shortened by 5 bases and J by 2 bases, with 12 bases between the two germline ends. CDR3 in amino acids: CASSPRGPQETQYF. DNA for the CDR3: TGTGCCAGCAGTCCCCGGGGACCTCAAGAGACCCAGTACTTC.